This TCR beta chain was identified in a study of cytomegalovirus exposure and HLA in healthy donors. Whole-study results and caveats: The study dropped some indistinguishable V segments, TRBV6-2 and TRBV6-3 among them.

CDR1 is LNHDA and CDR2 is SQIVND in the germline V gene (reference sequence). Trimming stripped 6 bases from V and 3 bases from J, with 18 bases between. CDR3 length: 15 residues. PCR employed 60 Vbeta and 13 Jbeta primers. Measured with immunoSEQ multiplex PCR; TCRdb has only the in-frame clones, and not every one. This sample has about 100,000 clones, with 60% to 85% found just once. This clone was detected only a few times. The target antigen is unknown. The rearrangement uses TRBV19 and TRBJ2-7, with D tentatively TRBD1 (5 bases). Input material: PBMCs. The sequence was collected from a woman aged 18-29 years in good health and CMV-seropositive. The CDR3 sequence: CASRPLDTPIYEQYF. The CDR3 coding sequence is TGTGCCAGTAGACCGTTGGACACACCTATCTACGAGCAGTACTTC.